The 26 T cell receptor beta chains presented below share a single source sample, sequenced in a study of human T cells and chemical hapten exposure. TCRdb passed the RACE reads through MiXCR, listing each CDR3 protein once. The sample consists of 55,000 to 75,000 distinct CDR3 sequences, around an eighth of them appearing once. The time point: patch test 3, about 24 weeks after DPC sensitization. Treatment indicated: therapeutic diphenylcyclopropenone sensitization with weekly scalp DPC. This specimen consisted of whole blood, obtained in connection with sensitization to the hapten diphenylcyclopropenone (DPC). The source is a young man with alopecia areata. Some clones in this sample may be carry-over from other donors' samples.

This clonotype was seen repeatedly, ten times or more. This chain uses TRBV5-1 with TRBJ1-1; no definite D call. Germline V gene data show CDR1 as SGHRS and CDR2 as YFSETQ. The CDR3 has 11 amino acids. Trimming shortened V by 1 base and J by 6 bases, and 4 bases separated the two germline ends. CDR3 amino acids: CASSLPPEAFF. The CDR3 region has the DNA TGCGCCAGCAGCTTGCCGCCTGAAGCTTTCTTT. The complete variable domain, with remaining parts taken from reference TRBV5-1 and TRBJ1-1, reads KAGVTQTPRYLIKTRGQQVTLSCSPISGHRSVSWYQQTPGQGLQFLFEYFSETQRNKGNFPGRFSGRQFSNSRSEMNVSTLELGDSALYLCASSLPPEAFFGQGTRLTVV.

This clonotype was seen once. V usage is TRBV6-5 and J usage is TRBJ1-1; D is unclear. Germline V gives CDR1 MNHEY, CDR2 SVGAGI. Trimming removed 2 bases at V and 3 bases at J, with 10 bases between. The CDR3 length is 14 residues. DNA for the CDR3: TGTGCCAGCAGTTACGGTGATTCAGACACTGAAGCTTTCTTT. This encodes CASSYGDSDTEAFF.

The CDR3 DNA follows: TGCAGTGCTAGAGAGGATGCAGCCAAAAACATTCAGTACTTC. Translation gives CSAREDAAKNIQYF. The chain carries TRBV20-1 and TRBJ2-4; unclear D gene. The CDR3 loop spans 14 amino acids. V lost 0 bases and J 0 bases, leaving 6 bases between the germline ends. CDR1 is DFQATT and CDR2 is SNEGSKA in the germline V gene (reference sequence).

V gene TRBV12-3 or TRBV12-4 combines with J gene TRBJ1-1; a possible D gene is TRBD1 (6 bases). The CDR3 sequence is 15 residues long. V was shortened by 6 bases and J by 1 base, with 15 bases between the two germline ends. The CDR3 protein is CASSPQGRQNTEAFF. The DNA for the CDR3 is TGTGCCAGCAGCCCCCAGGGGAGGCAGAACACTGAAGCTTTCTTT.

This clonotype has only a few counts. The CDR3 nucleotides are TGTGCCAGCAGCCCACTGCCGGTGACAGCGTCCTACGAGCAGTACTTC. Translation gives CASSPLPVTASYEQYF. The chain employs TRBV7-8 and TRBJ2-7, with a weak D call TRBD1 (5 bases). Germline V gene data show CDR1 as SGHVS and CDR2 as FQNEAQ. This CDR3 comprises 16 residues. V was shortened by 5 bases and J by 1 base, with 18 bases between the two germline ends.

This clonotype has a handful of counts. The CDR3 DNA sequence: TGCAGTGCTAGAGCTTGGGACAGGCCTCCAGGGACCCAGTACTTC. It is translated as CSARAWDRPPGTQYF. The rearrangement joins TRBV20-1 to TRBJ2-5, with 8 bases fitting TRBD1. CDR3 length: 15 amino acids. The germline gives CDR1 DFQATT, CDR2 SNEGSKA (reference sequence). The trim removed 1 base at V and 7 bases at J, leaving 11 bases unmatched.

This chain links TRBV7-6 with TRBJ2-6; D remains ambiguous. The CDR3 is 14 amino acids. Germline CDR1 reads SGHVS; CDR2 reads FNYEAQ. Trimming pared 4 bases from V and 4 bases from J, leaving 8 bases between. CDR3 sequence (DNA): TGTGCCAGCAGCTCTACATCCGGGGCCAACGTCCTGACTTTC. This encodes CASSSTSGANVLTF.

This clonotype qualifies as medium-sized. The chain has TRBV29-1 and TRBJ1-1; 7 bases are a match to TRBD1. The trim removed 7 bases at V and 1 base at J, leaving 6 bases unmatched. The germline gives CDR1 SQVTM, CDR2 ANQGSEA. The CDR3 consists of 13 residues. The CDR3 bases are TGCAGCGCTTACAGGGGAACGAACACTGAAGCTTTCTTT. Its translation: CSAYRGTNTEAFF.

This clonotype was seen at least ten times. This chain joins TRBV27 and TRBJ1-6, with 8 bases that match TRBD1. The CDR3 runs to 14 residues. From germline, CDR1 is MNHEY and CDR2 SMNVEV (reference sequence). Trimming removed 7 bases from V and 10 bases from J; junction bases left unmatched: 9. CDR3: CASNWAGGESPLHF. CDR3 in DNA: TGTGCCAGCAATTGGGCAGGGGGCGAGTCACCCCTCCACTTT.

V and J are TRBV28 and TRBJ2-3, with TRBD1 matching 10 bases. Germline V gene lookup returns CDR1 MDHEN and CDR2 SYDVKM. V shed 5 bases and J 2 bases; nucleotides not matched to a gene: 4. This CDR3 has 15 amino acids. The CDR3 DNA reads TGTGCCAGCAGTCCCGGGACAGGGGACACAGATACGCAGTATTTT. This codes for CASSPGTGDTDTQYF.

Many counts were recorded for this clonotype. This chain joins TRBV11-2 and TRBJ2-1; D gene ambiguous. The CDR3 extends over 17 amino acids. With 5 bases removed from V and 3 bases from J, the gap between germline ends came to 20 bases. The germline V gene encodes CDR1 SGHAT and CDR2 FQNNGV. The CDR3 region has the DNA TGTGCCAGCAGCCTTCGGGCCGCCTACGAGATCTACAATGAGCAGTTCTTC. Translation: CASSLRAAYEIYNEQFF.

At least ten counts were recorded for this clonotype. The rearrangement joins TRBV18 to TRBJ1-1, with TRBD1 as a possible D gene (6 bases). Trimming removed 3 bases at V and 4 bases at J, with 15 bases between. Germline V gene sequence: CDR1 KGHSH, CDR2 LQKENI. This CDR3 has 15 residues. This CDR3 is CASSPRGRPGTEAFF. DNA for the CDR3: TGTGCCAGCTCACCCCGGGGGCGCCCCGGCACTGAAGCTTTCTTT.

In this sample, this clonotype turned up a few times. The chain combines TRBV5-1 with TRBJ2-3; 9 positions match TRBD1. Per the germline V gene, CDR1 is SGHRS and CDR2 is YFSETQ. The CDR3 consists of 16 residues. V lost 0 bases to trimming and J lost 3 bases; unmatched junction nucleotides: 5. DNA for the CDR3: TGCGCCAGCAGCTTGGGAACAGGGGGCGCAACAGATACGCAGTATTTT. This translates into CASSLGTGGATDTQYF.

This clonotype was seen repeatedly, ten times or more. V gene TRBV3-1 combines with J gene TRBJ2-7; the D gene is possibly TRBD2 (5 bases). CDR1 is LGHDT and CDR2 is YNNKEL in the germline V gene (reference sequence). The CDR3 contains 15 residues. Trimming removed 4 bases from V and 3 bases from J, with 16 bases in between. The CDR3 is CASSLRIGGNYEQYF. The DNA of the CDR3 is TGTGCCAGCAGCCTTCGAATAGGAGGAAACTACGAGCAGTACTTC.

A few counts support this clonotype. Here the CDR3 reads CSVDRGTEAFF. CDR3 in DNA: TGCAGCGTTGACCGGGGGACTGAAGCTTTCTTT. The chain recombines TRBV29-1 with TRBJ1-1; a possible D gene is TRBD1 (5 bases). This CDR3 is 11 amino acids long. Looked up from germline, CDR1 is SQVTM and CDR2 is ANQGSEA. Between the trimmed V and J ends, which lost 3 bases and 5 bases, there was a span of 7 bases. The entire variable domain, with the rest obtained from reference TRBV29-1 and TRBJ1-1, is as follows: SAVISQKPSRDICQRGTSLTIQCQVDSQVTMMFWYRQQPGQSLTLIATANQGSEATYESGFVIDKFPISRPNLTFSTLTVSNMSPEDSSIYLCSVDRGTEAFFGQGTRLTVV.

This clonotype showed up just once. The chain uses TRBV10-3 and TRBJ2-7, with D maybe TRBD1 (6 bases). The germline V and J ends were trimmed by 1 base and 2 bases, with 9 bases remaining between them. This CDR3 comprises 14 residues. Germline V gene lookup returns CDR1 ENHRY and CDR2 SYGVKD. CDR3 nucleotide sequence: TGTGCCATCAGTGAGTACAGGGCACCCTACGAGCAGTACTTC. It is translated as CAISEYRAPYEQYF.

In this sample, this clonotype turned up a few times. The rearrangement uses TRBV24-1 and TRBJ2-1; D is uncertain. V lost 5 bases and J lost 5, with 9 bases in between. This CDR3 spans 13 amino acids. In germline, CDR1 is KGHDR, CDR2 SFDVKD. The CDR3 here is CATSVSSHNEQFF. CDR3 coding DNA: TGTGCCACCAGTGTATCCAGCCACAATGAGCAGTTCTTC.

A single count supports this clonotype. V and J are TRBV9 and TRBJ2-2; TRBD1 matches 7 bases. Germline V gives CDR1 SGDLS, CDR2 YYNGEE. This CDR3 comprises 15 residues. V shed 0 bases, J shed 5 bases, and the junction held 4 bases outside the gene matches. CDR3 sequence (DNA): TGTGCCAGCAGCGTAGATGCAGGGGGAACCGGGGAGCTGTTTTTT. This gives the protein CASSVDAGGTGELFF.

This clonotype was seen a handful of times. At one end, the junction sequence differs from germline, possibly due to a read error. The rearrangement uses TRBV29-1 and TRBJ1-1; D is unresolved. CDR3 size: 9 residues. CDR1 is SQVTM, CDR2 ANQGSEA, per germline. CDR3: CSPHTEAFF. CDR3 DNA: TGCAGCCCTCACACTGAAGCCTTCTTT.

The chain carries TRBV2 and TRBJ2-1, with 7 bases aligning to TRBD2. This CDR3 has 11 residues. With V trimmed by 6 bases and J by 9 bases, 2 bases remained unmatched. Germline CDR1 is SNHLY and CDR2 is FYNNEI. Here the CDR3 DNA reads TGTGCCAGCAGGAGGGAGGGTGAGCAGTTCTTC. Its protein product is CASRREGEQFF.

This clonotype was observed a handful of times. The chain combines TRBV7-9 with TRBJ2-1; a weak D match, TRBD1 (6 bases). The germline V gene has CDR1 SEHNR and CDR2 FQNEAQ (reference sequence). The CDR3 totals 17 residues. The ends were cut back, 1 base at V and 8 bases at J, with 21 bases in the middle. CDR3 in amino acids: CASSLEAKETGWDEQFF. The CDR3 DNA follows: TGTGCCAGCAGCTTAGAGGCTAAGGAGACAGGATGGGATGAGCAGTTCTTC.

This clonotype was picked up many times. The chain is built from TRBV5-1 and TRBJ1-1; TRBD1 agrees at 8 bases. Trimming removed 0 bases from V and 5 bases from J; junction bases left unmatched: 3. The CDR3 runs 14 residues. CDR1 and CDR2 from the germline V gene are SGHRS and YFSETQ. The CDR3 here is CASSLGDRGTEAFF. CDR3 nucleotide sequence: TGCGCCAGCAGCTTGGGCGACAGGGGAACTGAAGCTTTCTTT.

This clonotype was counted ten times or more. The chain links TRBV3-1 to TRBJ2-7; weak D call: TRBD1 (6 bases). CDR1 and CDR2 (germline): LGHDT, YNNKEL (reference sequence). Trimming took 5 bases from V and 0 from J, leaving 8 bases between them. The CDR3 totals 13 residues. DNA of the CDR3: TGTGCCAGCAGCTACAGGGCCTCCTACGAGCAGTACTTC. The encoded protein is CASSYRASYEQYF.

In its sample, this clonotype was seen a few times. The chain combines TRBV29-1 with TRBJ1-2, with D possibly TRBD1 on 6 matching bases. The CDR3 sequence is 12 residues long. V was cut by 6 bases and J by 3 bases, with 11 bases left in between. Germline values: CDR1 SQVTM, CDR2 ANQGSEA. DNA of the CDR3: TGCAGCGTAGGGGGGGCAGACTATGGCTACACCTTC. It translates to CSVGGADYGYTF.

At least ten counts were recorded for this clonotype. This rearrangement joins TRBV3-1 to TRBJ2-4; D remains ambiguous. The CDR3 is 15 residues long. The germline V and J ends were trimmed by 6 bases and 0 bases, with 12 bases remaining between them. The V gene's germline CDR1 is LGHDT and CDR2 YNNKEL (reference sequence). CDR3 residues: CASSRFREAKNIQYF. The CDR3 nucleotides read TGTGCCAGCAGTCGATTTAGGGAAGCCAAAAACATTCAGTACTTC.

There are many counts of this clonotype. The rearrangement uses TRBV20-1 and TRBJ2-3; no clear D gene. This CDR3 has 13 amino acids. The V end was cut by 5 bases, the J end by 4 bases, with 13 bases between. Per germline, CDR1 DFQATT and CDR2 SNEGSKA (reference sequence). The CDR3 coding sequence is TGCAGTGCTGGAATCAATAGCCCAGATACGCAGTATTTT. This gives the protein CSAGINSPDTQYF.